These 25 T cell receptor beta chains came from one sample sequenced in a study of CD8+ T cells in alopecia areata. Cells that came from pooled cutaneous lymph nodes were sorted using CD4, CD8alpha, NKG2D, NKG2ACE and other markers. It was cDNA, reverse transcribed from extracted RNA, that served as the sequencing template. The data were produced by immunoSEQ multiplex PCR, yet TCRdb's version contains in-frame clones alone and is incomplete. The record shows about 300,000 clones for this sample, with no singletons present. Sequencing input: CD4+ T cells sorted from a lymph node. All receptors come from a C3H/HeJ mouse with alopecia areata. This line is of MHC haplotype H2-k.

Comments on this clone: Genes and germline are mouse. The sequence runs out 4 residues before the end of the CDR3; the remainder is reconstructed from the germline J gene. The chain recombines TRBV13-1 with TRBJ2-4, with D perhaps matching TRBD2 (6 bases). Trimming shortened V by 2 bases and J by 0 bases, and 10 bases separated the two germline ends. Germline values: CDR1 NSHNY, CDR2 SYGAGN. There are 15 residues in the CDR3. CDR3 DNA, as far as it was read: TGTGCCAGCAGTGAATGGGGGTCTAGTCAAAAC. Translating it yields CASSEWGSSQN. The full CDR3 protein reads CASSEWGSSQNTLYF.

About this clone itself: All gene names here are mouse names. The read halts 4 residues ahead of the CDR3 end, with the missing end drawn from the germline J gene. The sample has other DNA sequences that encode this CDR3 too. V is TRBV1 and J is TRBJ2-5; 7 positions agree with TRBD1. The junction had 4 bases not matched to a gene; V was cut back by 4 bases and J by 3 bases. Germline V gives CDR1 NSQYPW, CDR2 LRSPGD (reference sequence). CDR3 length: 14 residues. The CDR3 sequence: CTCSGRDRQDTQYF. CDR3 DNA, as far as it was read: TGCACCTGCAGTGGCCGGGACAGACAAGAC. Full variable domain (rest looked up from reference TRBV1 and TRBJ2-5): VTLLEQNPRWRLVPRGQAVNLRCILKNSQYPWMSWYQQDLQKQLQWLFTLRSPGDKEVKSLPGADYLATRVTDTELRLQVANMSQGRTLYCTCSGRDRQDTQYFGPGTRLLVL.

Concerning this clone itself: Gene names and germline refer to mouse. Read data end 4 residues before the CDR3 end; the end is taken from the germline J gene. This chain joins TRBV13-3 and TRBJ1-2, with TRBD1 matching over 7 bases. The V gene's germline CDR1 is NNHDY and CDR2 SYVADS. V shed 0 bases, J shed 3 bases, and the junction held 8 bases outside the gene matches. The CDR3 is made up of 16 amino acids. The CDR3 bases that were read are TGTGCCAGCAGTGATGCGAGGAGGGGGCGCGACTCC. Translated: CASSDARRGRDS. The whole CDR3 protein reads CASSDARRGRDSDYTF.

This clone was seen a few times. Gene names refer to mouse genes. Sequencing ends 4 residues short of the CDR3 end; the germline J gene provides the rest. The chain uses TRBV1 and TRBJ1-2, with 8 bases that match TRBD1. The V and J ends lost 2 bases and 4 bases, in that order; junction bases with no gene match: 3. Germline V gives CDR1 NSQYPW, CDR2 LRSPGD (reference sequence). This CDR3 is built from 14 residues. The part of the CDR3 DNA that was read is TGCACCTGCAGTGCACAGGGGGCGGCCTCC. This gives the protein CTCSAQGAAS. The whole CDR3 sequence reads CTCSAQGAASDYTF.

This clone was seen a few times. Here the gene names and germline are mouse. The read comes to an end 4 residues before the CDR3 does, leaving the germline J gene to fill in the end. V is TRBV13-1 and J is TRBJ2-3; 8 bases match TRBD2. Per germline, CDR1 NSHNY and CDR2 SYGAGN. CDR3 length equals 15 residues. Trimming at V came to 4 bases and at J to 1 base, leaving 5 bases not matched to a gene. The covered CDR3 bases are TGTGCCAGCAGTAGCCTGGGGGGCGGTGCAGAA. The encoded protein is CASSSLGGGAE. In full, the CDR3 is CASSSLGGGAETLYF.

With respect to this clone: The genes and germline here are from mouse. The missing CDR3 end, 4 residues past where the read stops, is filled in from the germline J gene. This sequence joins TRBV17 and TRBJ2-2; 9 nucleotides line up with TRBD2. The CDR3 has 16 residues. The junction had 8 bases not matched to a gene; V was cut back by 6 bases and J by 3 bases. The germline V gene has CDR1 MNHDT and CDR2 YYDKIL. The CDR3 is CASRQMGGLDTGQLYF. CDR3 DNA (partial): TGTGCTAGCAGACAGATGGGGGGGCTTGACACCGGG.

As regards this clone: Germline and genes here are mouse. Read sequence stops 4 residues before the CDR3 end, and the germline J gene provides the missing end. The J gene is TRBJ2-7, the V gene TRBV5, with 11 bases fitting TRBD2. Losses at the gene ends were 4 bases for V and 2 bases for J; bases not matched to a gene: 4. The CDR3 loop spans 15 amino acids. Per the germline V gene, CDR1 is LGHNA and CDR2 is YNLKQL (reference sequence). CDR3 DNA (partial): TGTGCCAGCAGCCCTACTGGGGGGGCGGCCTAT. Its translation is CASSPTGGAAY. The full CDR3 sequence reads CASSPTGGAAYEQYF.

This clone was found a few times. A much larger clone differs by one base, so this may be a read error. Genes and germline are mouse. The sequenced fragment ends 4 residues before the CDR3 boundary, so the rest is inferred from the germline J gene. The sample contains more than one DNA sequence encoding this CDR3. This chain joins TRBV19 and TRBJ2-7; 11 bases line up with TRBD2. CDR1 and CDR2 (germline): FNHDT, SITEND (reference sequence). The CDR3 covers 13 residues. This CDR3 reads CASRRTGGYEQYF. The sequenced part of the CDR3 DNA is TGTGCCAGCAGACGGACTGGGGGGTAT.

This clone was picked up a small number of times. Gene and germline names: mouse. The sequence runs out 4 residues before the end of the CDR3; the remainder is reconstructed from the germline J gene. The chain couples TRBV13-3 to TRBJ2-1, with 8 bases aligning to TRBD1. Germline V gives CDR1 NNHDY, CDR2 SYVADS. The CDR3 spans 15 residues. The V gene end was trimmed by 4 bases and the J gene end by 4 bases; junction bases not matched to a gene: 7. The part of the CDR3 DNA that was read is TGTGCCAGCAGTCCAGACAGGGGACCTTATGCT. Its translation is CASSPDRGPYA. The complete CDR3 sequence is CASSPDRGPYAEQFF.

About this clone itself: Gene names are mouse gene names. Read data end 4 residues before the CDR3 end; the end is taken from the germline J gene. The chain employs TRBV13-3 and TRBJ2-5, with D tentatively TRBD1 (5 bases). The V gene's germline CDR1 is NNHDY and CDR2 SYVADS. V dropped 5 bases and J dropped 2 bases, with 6 bases sitting between them. The CDR3 is 12 amino acids. The covered CDR3 bases are TGTGCCAGCAGGCAGGGCCAAGAC. Amino acids: CASRQGQD. The full CDR3 sequence reads CASRQGQDTQYF.

Remarks on this clone: Here the gene names and germline are mouse. Read data end 4 residues before the CDR3 end; the end is taken from the germline J gene. V gene TRBV13-2 combines with J gene TRBJ2-7; a weak D match, TRBD2 (6 bases). V lost 6 bases and J 0 bases, leaving 7 bases between the germline ends. This CDR3 is 12 amino acids long. In germline, CDR1 is NNHNN, CDR2 SYGAGS (reference sequence). CDR3 residues: CASVGVSYEQYF. The sequenced part of the CDR3 DNA is TGTGCCAGCGTGGGGGTCTCCTAT.

Points on this clone: Each gene name is a mouse one. The CDR3 end falls 4 residues outside the read, so it is completed with the germline J gene. Other nucleotide sequences in the sample specify the same CDR3. This chain links TRBV1 with TRBJ2-5; 8 bases fit TRBD2. CDR3 length equals 13 residues. Germline V lookup: CDR1 NSQYPW, CDR2 LRSPGD (reference sequence). The CDR3: CTCSADWGDTQYF. The sequenced CDR3 bases are TGCACCTGCAGTGCCGACTGGGGAGAC. Supplemented by reference TRBV1 and TRBJ2-5, the full variable domain reads VTLLEQNPRWRLVPRGQAVNLRCILKNSQYPWMSWYQQDLQKQLQWLFTLRSPGDKEVKSLPGADYLATRVTDTELRLQVANMSQGRTLYCTCSADWGDTQYFGPGTRLLVL.

Turning to this clone: The gene names here belong to mouse. Read sequence stops 4 residues before the CDR3 end, and the germline J gene provides the missing end. J is TRBJ1-2 and V is TRBV13-3, with D possibly being TRBD1 (5 bases). Trimming took 1 base from V and 3 from J, leaving 10 bases between them. The CDR3 is 14 residues long. Per germline, CDR1 NNHDY and CDR2 SYVADS. CDR3 region: CASSDFRDDSDYTF. The covered CDR3 bases are TGTGCCAGCAGTGATTTCAGGGATGACTCC.

Comments on this clone: Gene names and germline match the mouse. The CDR3 end lies 4 residues beyond the end of the read and is filled in from the germline J gene. The rearrangement links TRBV1 to TRBJ1-1, with 7 bases matching TRBD1. Germline CDR1 reads NSQYPW; CDR2 reads LRSPGD (reference sequence). This CDR3 has 11 amino acids. CDR3 DNA (partial): TGCACCTGCAGTGGACAGGGA. Translation gives CTCSGQG. The full-length CDR3 reads as CTCSGQGEVFF.

The table lists this clone with a few counts. Germline and genes: mouse. Sequencing ends 3 residues short of the CDR3 end; the germline J gene provides the rest. The chain joins TRBV19 to TRBJ1-6; 7 positions agree with TRBD1. TRBJ1-6 is recorded as an ORF, its role being uncertain. J was trimmed by 5 bases and V by 3 bases; bases with no gene match: 5. CDR3 length: 15 amino acids. Germline CDR1 and CDR2: FNHDT and SITEND (reference sequence). CDR3 residues: CASSTPTGNNSPLYF. The sequenced part of the CDR3 DNA is TGTGCCAGCAGTACCCCGACAGGGAATAATTCGCCC.

This clone was counted a few times. Any gene name here is a mouse gene name. The missing CDR3 end, 4 residues past where the read stops, is filled in from the germline J gene. The chain combines TRBV19 with TRBJ2-2; D is perhaps TRBD1 (6 bases). V shed 9 bases and J shed 1 base, with 10 bases lying between them. CDR1 and CDR2 from the germline V gene are FNHDT and SITEND (reference sequence). The CDR3 covers 13 residues. This chain's CDR3 is CATGQINTGQLYF. The CDR3 DNA, read in part, is TGTGCCACGGGACAAATAAACACCGGG.

This clone was seen a handful of times. Gene names refer to mouse genes. The read terminates 4 residues ahead of where the CDR3 ends, so the germline J gene completes it. The chain combines TRBV19 with TRBJ2-7; 7 bases line up with TRBD2. The V segment lost 4 bases and the J segment 3 bases; nucleotides outside the gene matches: 7. Germline CDR1 and CDR2: FNHDT and SITEND (reference sequence). This CDR3 spans 14 amino acids. CDR3 in amino acids: CASSPRLGVYEQYF. The sequenced part of the CDR3 DNA is TGTGCCAGCAGTCCTCGGCTGGGGGTCTAT.

A few counts support this clone. The gene symbols are mouse symbols. The CDR3 end falls 3 residues outside the read, so it is completed with the germline J gene. This chain links TRBV13-3 with TRBJ1-6; the match to TRBD1 covers 9 bases. TRBJ1-6 is an ORF for which the function is uncertain. Losses at the gene ends were 6 bases for V and 2 bases for J; bases not matched to a gene: 3. The CDR3 runs 15 residues. CDR1 and CDR2 (germline): NNHDY, SYVADS. CDR3: CASKTGGPYNSPLYF. CDR3 bases read: TGTGCCAGCAAAACAGGGGGCCCCTATAATTCGCCC.

About this clone: The genes are named according to mouse. The read gets to within 4 residues of the CDR3 end, and the germline J gene fills in the rest. Additional DNA sequences in this sample encode the identical CDR3. This rearrangement joins TRBV19 to TRBJ1-1; D is possibly TRBD1 (6 bases). This CDR3 contains 14 residues. CDR1 and CDR2 (germline): FNHDT, SITEND (reference sequence). V lost 2 bases and J lost 0, with 8 bases in between. The CDR3 reads CASSIGTSNTEVFF. The sequenced part of the CDR3 DNA is TGTGCCAGCAGTATTGGGACATCAAACACA.

On this clone: Gene names and germline match the mouse. The sequenced fragment ends 4 residues before the CDR3 boundary, so the rest is inferred from the germline J gene. The rearrangement uses TRBV19 and TRBJ2-7; D is unclear. Germline values: CDR1 FNHDT, CDR2 SITEND (reference sequence). CDR3 size: 11 residues. The CDR3 sequence: CASSIWDEQYF. CDR3 DNA (partial): TGTGCCAGCAGTATATGGGAT.

This clone was recorded a few times. The listed genes are named as in mouse. The DNA ends 4 residues before the CDR3 does, and the rest of the CDR3 is filled in from the germline J gene. At the DNA level, this CDR3 is encoded by other sequences in the same sample as well. The V gene is TRBV12-1, the J gene TRBJ2-3; 10 nucleotides match TRBD2. Losses at the gene ends were 0 bases for V and 2 bases for J; bases not matched to a gene: 1. This CDR3 comprises 15 residues. Germline loops: CDR1 SGHSN, CDR2 HYEKVE. CDR3: CASSLTGGVAETLYF. Partial CDR3 DNA: TGTGCCAGCTCTCTCACTGGGGGGGTTGCAGAA.

The sample holds a few counts of this clone. The listed genes are named as in mouse. The read stops 4 residues short of the end of the CDR3; the missing end is completed from the germline J gene. The chain combines TRBV17 with TRBJ2-1; D unclear. V shed 3 bases and J shed 1 base, with 7 bases lying between them. Germline V gives CDR1 MNHDT, CDR2 YYDKIL. CDR3 length: 14 residues. This chain's CDR3 is CASSRTLNYAEQFF. Partial CDR3 DNA: TGTGCTAGCAGTAGGACTCTAAACTATGCT.

To note about this clone: These gene names are mouse names. With the read ending 4 residues before the CDR3 end, the germline J gene is used to fill in that end. The same CDR3 can be traced to other DNA sequences in this sample. The chain is built from TRBV13-1 and TRBJ2-7; 10 positions agree with TRBD1. Germline V lookup: CDR1 NSHNY, CDR2 SYGAGN. Losses at the gene ends were 0 bases for V and 0 bases for J; bases not matched to a gene: 0. This CDR3 contains 15 residues. The sequenced CDR3 bases are TGTGCCAGCAGTGATGGGACAGGGGGCTCCTAT. Its translation: CASSDGTGGSY. The full CDR3 sequence reads CASSDGTGGSYEQYF.

This clone was detected a few times. Mouse gene names apply. Other nucleotide sequences in the sample specify the same CDR3. CDR3 DNA, as far as it was read: TGTGCCAGCACTCCACAGGGGCACACCGGG. It encodes CASTPQGHTG. The full CDR3 protein reads CASTPQGHTGQLYF. The V call is TRBV19, the J call TRBJ2-2; 7 positions agree with TRBD1. The read ends 4 residues before the CDR3 terminus; that terminus is restored from the germline J gene. V was clipped by 6 bases and J by 3 bases; unmatched bases: 5. From germline, CDR1 is FNHDT and CDR2 SITEND (reference sequence). CDR3 length equals 14 residues. The complete variable domain, with remaining parts taken from reference TRBV19 and TRBJ2-2, reads GGIITQTPKFLIGQEGQKLTLKCQQNFNHDTMYWYRQDSGKGLRLIYYSITENDLQKGDLSEGYDASREKKSSFSLTVTSAQKNEMAVFLCASTPQGHTGQLYFGEGSKLTVL.

With respect to this clone: Germline and genes here are mouse. The identical CDR3 is also encoded by other nucleotide sequences in the sample. The CDR3 is CAWSLGGGGQDTQYF. The covered CDR3 bases are TGTGCCTGGAGTCTAGGAGGGGGGGGGCAAGAC. V is TRBV31 and J is TRBJ2-5; TRBD2 might be the D (7 bases). The CDR3 end is not reached by the read, which stops 4 residues before it; the germline J gene fills it in. With 0 bases removed from V and 3 bases from J, the gap between germline ends came to 13 bases. Germline CDR1 is GKSSPN and CDR2 is SITVG. The CDR3 covers 15 residues.